One sample yielded the 14 T cell receptor beta chains listed below, sequenced in a study of neurological immune-mediated disorders. TCRdb re-derived calls from the 5' RACE reads in MiXCR, one entry per CDR3 protein. The sample contains about 50,000 distinct CDR3 sequences, under 3.5% of which appear only once. The sequenced material came from PBMCs. The receptor set was obtained from a woman between 45 and 65 years old with multiple sclerosis.

Many counts were recorded for this clonotype. The chain carries TRBV24-1 and TRBJ2-5, with 7 bases identical to TRBD1. The CDR3 spans 13 residues. Germline V lookup: CDR1 KGHDR, CDR2 SFDVKD. With V trimmed by 4 bases and J by 6 bases, 4 bases remained unmatched. In DNA form, the CDR3 reads TGTGCCACCAGTGACAGGGGGTTTAAGACCCAGTACTTC. This gives the protein CATSDRGFKTQYF.

This clonotype counts as medium-sized (0.01 to 0.1%). This chain connects TRBV7-2 to TRBJ2-6; D unclear. This CDR3 is 14 amino acids long. CDR1 and CDR2 (germline): SGHTA, FQGNSA. Trimming removed 3 bases at V and 1 base at J, with 4 bases between. CDR3 nucleotide sequence: TGTGCCAGCAGCTTTAGGTCTGGGGCCAACGTCCTGACTTTC. As protein: CASSFRSGANVLTF.

This clonotype was seen many times. The chain has TRBV24-1 and TRBJ2-7; weak D call: TRBD1 (5 bases). Germline CDR1 and CDR2: KGHDR and SFDVKD. V was cut by 8 bases and J by 6 bases, with 28 bases left in between. The CDR3 is 17 amino acids. The CDR3 region has the DNA TGTGCCACCAATCGGACACCCGCTGGTCGGGTTTTAGGCGAGCAGTACGTC. It encodes CATNRTPAGRVLGEQYV.

The chain combines TRBV5-1 with TRBJ2-7, with D perhaps TRBD2 (6 bases). Trimming took 3 bases from V and 5 from J, leaving 12 bases between them. CDR1 is SGHRS, CDR2 YFSETQ, per germline. CDR3 length: 13 residues. The CDR3 is CASSSQASDEQYF. The CDR3 DNA sequence: TGCGCCAGCAGCTCCCAAGCTAGCGACGAGCAGTACTTC.

In its sample, this clonotype was seen many times. The CDR3: CASSLGQTDDEQYF. As DNA, the CDR3 is TGCGCCAGCAGCTTGGGGCAGACCGACGACGAGCAGTACTTC. This chain links TRBV5-1 with TRBJ2-7; no firm D call. The germline gives CDR1 SGHRS, CDR2 YFSETQ. Trimming cost V 0 bases and J 5 bases, with 12 bases left between them. This CDR3 region has 14 residues.

This clonotype was seen at least ten times. The chain combines TRBV5-1 with TRBJ1-1; D is uncertain. Germline assignment: CDR1 SGHRS and CDR2 YFSETQ. Trimming removed 1 base at V and 1 base at J, with 8 bases between. The CDR3 runs 14 residues. The CDR3 protein is CASSLHPANTEAFF. In DNA, the CDR3 is TGCGCCAGCAGCTTGCACCCCGCGAACACTGAAGCTTTCTTT.

The sample holds one count of this clonotype. This may be a read error: a much more frequent sequence differs by one nucleotide. The CDR3 DNA sequence: TGTGACAGCAGCCAGTACTCAGATACGCAGTATTTT. It encodes CDSSQYSDTQYF. This rearrangement joins TRBV3-1 to TRBJ2-3; unclear D gene. Per the germline V gene, CDR1 is LGHDT and CDR2 is YNNKEL (reference sequence). CDR3 length: 12 amino acids.

This clonotype was picked up many times. V gene TRBV11-2 combines with J gene TRBJ1-2; 7 bases are a match to TRBD1. This CDR3 has 17 amino acids. Germline assignment: CDR1 SGHAT and CDR2 FQNNGV. Trimming removed 1 base from V and 0 bases from J; junction bases left unmatched: 8. CDR3 sequence reads: CASSLAPRDRSNYGYTF. DNA for the CDR3: TGTGCCAGCAGCTTAGCGCCCCGGGACAGATCTAACTATGGCTACACCTTC.

This clonotype was recorded many times. The rearrangement joins TRBV5-1 to TRBJ2-7; D gene ambiguous. This CDR3 has 12 residues. Per germline, CDR1 SGHRS and CDR2 YFSETQ. The V gene lost 3 bases and the J gene lost 2 bases, with 6 bases spanning the gap. This CDR3 reads CASSWDAYEQYV. CDR3 DNA sequence: TGCGCCAGCAGCTGGGATGCCTACGAGCAGTACGTC.

This clonotype was seen repeatedly, ten times or more. V and J are TRBV20-1 and TRBJ2-5; 9 bases fit TRBD2. V shed 5 bases, J shed 2 bases, and the junction held 9 bases outside the gene matches. CDR1 DFQATT and CDR2 SNEGSKA come from the germline V gene (reference sequence). This CDR3 is built from 15 residues. CDR3 amino acids: CSAVPAGGTQETQYF. CDR3 nucleotides: TGCAGTGCTGTACCAGCGGGAGGAACTCAAGAGACCCAGTACTTC.

This clonotype was counted at least ten times. The gene calls are TRBV28 and TRBJ2-6; the match to TRBD1 covers 8 bases. Germline loops: CDR1 MDHEN, CDR2 SYDVKM. V trimming: 0 bases; J trimming: 0 bases; junction bases outside the gene matches: 1. CDR3 length: 17 amino acids. The CDR3 DNA follows: TGTGCCAGCAGTTTATGGGACAGGGACTCTGGGGCCAACGTCCTGACTTTC. Its translation is CASSLWDRDSGANVLTF.

The sample holds many counts of this clonotype. The chain links TRBV7-6 to TRBJ1-4; 10 bases align to TRBD1. J gave up 8 bases and V 4 bases, and 7 bases lay outside the gene matches. CDR1 is SGHVS and CDR2 is FNYEAQ in the germline V gene. The CDR3 covers 15 residues. The CDR3 protein is CASSSQTGGGEKLFF. In DNA, the CDR3 is TGTGCCAGCAGCTCCCAGACAGGGGGCGGCGAAAAACTGTTTTTT.

This clonotype has at least ten counts. The CDR3 sequence is CASRAQGSPNYGYTF. The CDR3 bases are TGTGCCAGCAGGGCACAGGGGTCGCCTAACTATGGCTACACCTTC. The chain joins TRBV2 to TRBJ1-2; the match to TRBD1 covers 7 bases. CDR1 SNHLY and CDR2 FYNNEI come from the germline V gene. Trimming removed 6 bases from V and 0 bases from J; junction bases left unmatched: 7. This CDR3 comprises 15 residues. The full variable domain, its missing parts supplied by reference TRBV2 and TRBJ1-2, is EPEVTQTPSHQVTQMGQEVILRCVPISNHLYFYWYRQILGQKVEFLVSFYNNEISEKSEIFDDQFSVERPDGSNFTLKIRSTKLEDSAMYFCASRAQGSPNYGYTFGSGTRLTVV.

This clonotype was observed many times. CDR3 protein: CASSPIADTQYF. In nucleotides, the CDR3 is TGTGCCAGCTCACCAATTGCAGATACGCAGTATTTT. The chain combines TRBV18 with TRBJ2-3, with no clear D. The length of the CDR3 is 12 residues. Germline CDR1 KGHSH, CDR2 LQKENI. The V and J ends lost 2 bases and 4 bases respectively, with 4 bases between them.